The present entry profiles one TCR beta chain with its context. Its antigen is unidentified. Germline V gene sequence: CDR1 MDHEN, CDR2 SYDVKM. V was clipped by 8 bases and J by 4 bases; unmatched bases: 6. The CDR3 has 14 residues. This sample was taken from a study of shared clonotypes between healthy human individuals. Measured with immunoSEQ multiplex PCR; TCRdb has only the in-frame clones, and not every one. The repertoire has about 2.3 million clones, more than 85% of them found once; the top ten carry 0.39%. Points from the study as a whole: Generally, naive subsets (rather than memory subsets) showed larger estimated richness.

The specimen was naive CD4+ T cells from PBMCs. The subset is: CD45RA+ positively selected. This sequence joins TRBV28 and TRBJ2-3, with TRBD1 matching 10 bases. The TCR sequence derives from a man aged 18 to 29 in good health. Some clones in this sample may be carry-over from other donors' samples. The CDR3 here is CASYNGQGADTQYF. For the CDR3, the DNA is TGTGCCAGCTACAACGGACAGGGGGCAGATACGCAGTATTTT.